One sample yielded the 21 T cell receptor beta chains listed below, sequenced in a study of identical twins. From the 5' RACE reads, TCRdb called clonotypes with MiXCR, one entry per CDR3 protein. The sample holds some 320,000 distinct CDR3 sequences, 12% seen once. These data are also associated with another study on yellow fever vaccine responses in identical twins.

The sequencing input was CD8+ T cells sorted from blood. These receptors were taken from a woman aged 18-29 years in good health.

This clonotype turned up a few times. The J gene is TRBJ2-5, the V gene TRBV9, with D perhaps given as TRBD1 or TRBD2 (6 bases each). With 4 bases removed from V and 4 bases from J, the gap between germline ends came to 17 bases. CDR3 length: 15 residues. Germline values: CDR1 SGDLS, CDR2 YYNGEE. CDR3 protein: CASSLLEGGGETQYF. CDR3 bases: TGTGCCAGCAGCCTTCTTGAGGGGGGAGGAGAGACCCAGTACTTC.

This clonotype was seen a handful of times. The chain links TRBV6-5 to TRBJ1-2; D is possibly TRBD1 (5 bases). The CDR3 is 14 residues long. Trimming cost V 0 bases and J 2 bases, with 7 bases left between them. The germline gives CDR1 MNHEY, CDR2 SVGAGI. The CDR3 DNA sequence: TGTGCCAGCAGTTACTCTCGGGGCAACTATGGCTACACCTTC. Amino acid sequence: CASSYSRGNYGYTF.

At least ten counts were recorded for this clonotype. This chain links TRBV20-1 with TRBJ1-5; D is possibly TRBD1 (6 bases). This CDR3 spans 15 amino acids. Germline CDR1 reads DFQATT; CDR2 reads SNEGSKA (reference sequence). Trimming pared 4 bases from V and 6 bases from J, leaving 19 bases between. In DNA, the CDR3 is TGCAGTGCTATGGGAGCGGGGGCGGGTGGTCAGCCCCAGCATTTT. The encoded protein is CSAMGAGAGGQPQHF.

This clonotype was detected only a few times. V usage is TRBV13 and J usage is TRBJ2-7, with 8 bases lining up with TRBD1. Per germline, CDR1 PRHDT and CDR2 FYEKMQ (reference sequence). V dropped 5 bases and J dropped 7; count of bases not matched to a gene: 13. This CDR3 is built from 15 residues. CDR3: CASSRTPGQAGEQYF. CDR3 sequence (DNA): TGTGCCAGCAGCAGAACCCCGGGACAGGCGGGTGAGCAGTACTTC.

This clonotype was detected only a few times. The chain uses TRBV2 and TRBJ2-3; TRBD1 might be the D (6 bases). The CDR3 covers 13 residues. V was trimmed by 7 bases and J by 4 bases, leaving 12 bases between them. CDR1 is SNHLY and CDR2 is FYNNEI in the germline V gene. The CDR3 sequence: CASMRNRADTQYF. In nucleotides, the CDR3 is TGTGCCAGCATGCGGAACAGGGCAGATACGCAGTATTTT.

This clonotype was seen more than once but under ten times. A junction end diverges from the germline sequence, so it may reflect a read error. The genes are TRBV5-5 and TRBJ2-1, with TRBD2 matching over 13 bases. The V gene's germline CDR1 is SGHKS and CDR2 YYEKEE (reference sequence). The CDR3 runs 15 residues. The CDR3 loop is CASSPGLAGAGGVLF. The CDR3 nucleotides read TGTGCCAGCAGCCCCGGACTAGCGGGGGCCGGGGGGGTTCTCTTC.

In its sample, this clonotype was seen once. This rearrangement joins TRBV6-1 to TRBJ2-5, with TRBD2 matching 12 bases. Germline V CDR1 and CDR2: MNHNS, SASEGT. The CDR3 has 16 amino acids. The trim removed 6 bases at V and 0 bases at J, leaving 5 bases unmatched. CDR3 coding DNA: TGTGCCAGCAGGGGCGGACTAGCGGGGAACCAAGAGACCCAGTACTTC. Its protein product is CASRGGLAGNQETQYF.

A few counts support this clonotype. This chain uses TRBV3-1 with TRBJ2-6; D not resolved. V was shortened by 3 bases and J by 0 bases, with 12 bases between the two germline ends. Germline CDR1 is LGHDT and CDR2 is YNNKEL (reference sequence). The CDR3 length is 17 residues. The CDR3 nucleotides read TGTGCCAGCAGCCAGGGTCCGGGCCCCTCTGGGGCCAACGTCCTGACTTTC. Translating gives CASSQGPGPSGANVLTF.

This clonotype was seen more than once but under ten times. CDR3 protein: CASSRGLAGDNEQFF. CDR3 in DNA: TGTGCCAGCAGCCGGGGACTAGCGGGAGACAATGAGCAGTTCTTC. The chain joins TRBV3-1 to TRBJ2-1; 14 bases match TRBD2. CDR3 size: 15 residues. The J segment lost 5 bases and the V segment lost 4 bases, leaving 1 base of the junction unmatched. Germline V gene data show CDR1 as LGHDT and CDR2 as YNNKEL (reference sequence).

Written as DNA, the CDR3 is TGCAGCGTTGAAGGGTTGGTGGCGGGACTAGCGGGAGGGCTCGAGGGCAATGAGCAGTTCTTC. Amino acid sequence: CSVEGLVAGLAGGLEGNEQFF. V usage is TRBV29-1 and J usage is TRBJ2-1; TRBD2 matches at 16 bases. Germline V CDR1 and CDR2: SQVTM, ANQGSEA. V lost 1 base to trimming and J lost 6 bases; unmatched junction nucleotides: 18. The CDR3 extends over 21 amino acids.

This clonotype was seen a handful of times. The rearrangement uses TRBV4-1 and TRBJ2-3; 7 nucleotides match TRBD2. Germline trimming cut 0 bases from V and 0 bases from J; bases unmatched to any gene: 3. The germline V gene encodes CDR1 MGHRA and CDR2 YSYEKL. The CDR3 contains 16 residues. In DNA form, the CDR3 reads TGCGCCAGCAGCCAAGAACTAGCGACTAGCACAGATACGCAGTATTTT. It is translated as CASSQELATSTDTQYF.

This clonotype occurred a few times. The chain combines TRBV12-3 or TRBV12-4 with TRBJ2-2; D gene ambiguous. The CDR3 is 13 residues long. Between the trimmed V and J ends, which lost 4 bases and 0 bases, there was a span of 3 bases. The CDR3 loop reads CASSWTNTGELFF. CDR3 coding DNA: TGTGCCAGCAGTTGGACGAACACCGGGGAGCTGTTTTTT.

This clonotype was recorded a few times. This chain links TRBV11-2 with TRBJ2-1, with D perhaps TRBD1 or TRBD2 (5 bases each). V was shortened by 3 bases and J by 2 bases, with 11 bases between the two germline ends. Looked up from germline, CDR1 is SGHAT and CDR2 is FQNNGV. The CDR3 extends over 15 amino acids. For the CDR3, the DNA is TGTGCCAGCAGCTTGAGGGGACCCCCCTACAATGAGCAGTTCTTC. This codes for CASSLRGPPYNEQFF.

This clonotype has only a few counts. The chain uses TRBV28 and TRBJ2-5, with D tentatively TRBD1 (5 bases). V shed 3 bases and J shed 5 bases, with 10 bases lying between them. The CDR3 spans 13 residues. CDR1 is MDHEN and CDR2 is SYDVKM in the germline V gene. The CDR3 loop reads CASSLNRMETQYF. The DNA of the CDR3 is TGTGCCAGCAGTTTGAACAGGATGGAGACCCAGTACTTC.

The chain carries TRBV28 and TRBJ2-3; D might be TRBD2 (7 bases). The germline gives CDR1 MDHEN, CDR2 SYDVKM. Trimming took off 1 base at V and 3 bases at J, with 17 bases between the two ends. This CDR3 has 17 residues. The CDR3 loop reads CASSLFGGGLSTDTQYF. The CDR3 DNA is TGTGCCAGCAGTTTATTCGGCGGGGGCCTCTCTACAGATACGCAGTATTTT.

The rearrangement links TRBV24-1 to TRBJ2-1, with a possible D match to TRBD2 (6 bases). Between the trimmed V and J ends, which lost 7 bases and 4 bases, there was a span of 13 bases. This CDR3 has 14 amino acids. Looked up from germline, CDR1 is KGHDR and CDR2 is SFDVKD. The CDR3 bases are TGTGCCACCAGGGGTGCGGGATCATACAATGAGCAGTTCTTC. This codes for CATRGAGSYNEQFF.

V usage is TRBV7-9 and J usage is TRBJ1-1; D ambiguous. Germline V gene sequence: CDR1 SEHNR, CDR2 FQNEAQ (reference sequence). Trimming pared 7 bases from V and 1 base from J, leaving 7 bases between. This CDR3 has 12 residues. For the CDR3, the DNA is TGTGCCAGCACCGCCGGGAACACTGAAGCTTTCTTT. It encodes CASTAGNTEAFF.

This clonotype has ten or more counts. This rearrangement joins TRBV3-1 to TRBJ2-1; D is possibly TRBD1 (6 bases). V gave up 4 bases and J gave up 0 bases, with 16 bases separating them. Germline-derived CDR1 and CDR2 are LGHDT and YNNKEL (reference sequence). This CDR3 contains 17 residues. This CDR3 is CASSPHRVPYSYNEQFF. In nucleotides, the CDR3 is TGTGCCAGCAGCCCCCACAGGGTACCATACTCCTACAATGAGCAGTTCTTC.

This clonotype showed up many times. V usage is TRBV10-3 and J usage is TRBJ2-5; D call uncertain. Looked up from germline, CDR1 is ENHRY and CDR2 is SYGVKD. CDR3 length equals 13 residues. The V gene lost 3 bases and the J gene lost 0 bases, with 5 bases spanning the gap. The CDR3 region has the DNA TGTGCCATCAGTGAACCTAACCAAGAGACCCAGTACTTC. As protein: CAISEPNQETQYF.

This clonotype was counted a few times. This chain joins TRBV28 and TRBJ2-5, with D unclear. Trimming pared 5 bases from V and 1 base from J, leaving 8 bases between. This CDR3 has 13 residues. CDR1 and CDR2 (germline): MDHEN, SYDVKM. The CDR3 nucleotides are TGTGCCAGCAGTCCCGACGGCCAAGAGACCCAGTACTTC. It yields the protein CASSPDGQETQYF.

The V and J genes are TRBV7-9 and TRBJ2-3; tentatively, D is TRBD2 (6 bases). Germline lookup yields CDR1 SEHNR and CDR2 FQNEAQ (reference sequence). Trimming left V 10 bases short and J 2 bases short, with 16 bases between. The CDR3 loop spans 14 amino acids. CDR3 in DNA: TGTGCCACCCCTGGGGGGAATCCCACAGATACGCAGTATTTT. This gives the protein CATPGGNPTDTQYF.